The 16 T cell receptor beta chains listed next were all sequenced from one sample in a study of metastatic and nonmetastatic thyroid tumors. Nobody among the patients had been given any treatment before thyroid surgery. TCRdb recomputed clones from the PCR reads via MiXCR. The table records around 65,000 clones, 14% of them present only once. Sequencing was performed on blood. All receptors derive from a male donor with papillary thyroid cancer or a benign thyroid nodule (not recorded which). Some clones in this sample may be carry-over from other donors' samples.

The chain employs TRBV7-2 and TRBJ1-1; 8 bases align to TRBD1. The germline V gene has CDR1 SGHTA and CDR2 FQGNSA. The CDR3 totals 18 residues. Trimming took 1 base from V and 2 from J; bases not matched to a gene: 12. The CDR3 bases are TGTGCCAGCAGCTTAGTCGCGACAGGGGTCTCCTCCAACACTGAAGCTTTCTTT. This gives the protein CASSLVATGVSSNTEAFF.

This clone was detected ten times or more. Written as DNA, the CDR3 is TGCGCCAGCAGCTTTTTAGCGGGAGAAGATACGCAGTATTTT. As protein: CASSFLAGEDTQYF. V gene TRBV5-1 combines with J gene TRBJ2-3; 9 positions agree with TRBD2. After removal of 2 bases from V and 5 bases from J, the junction contained 3 bases not matched to a gene. Germline CDR1 SGHRS, CDR2 YFSETQ. The CDR3 runs 14 residues.

There are many counts of this clone. The chain recombines TRBV5-6 with TRBJ1-6, with TRBD1 identical over 10 bases. CDR3 length: 16 residues. J lost 8 bases, V lost 3 bases, and 8 bases had no gene match. Germline V CDR1 and CDR2: SGHDT, YYEEEE. CDR3: CASSWGSGTGDSPLHF. The CDR3 nucleotides are TGTGCCAGCAGCTGGGGATCCGGGACAGGGGATTCACCCCTCCACTTT.

This clone has just a few counts. Germline and junction disagree at one end, which may indicate a read error. The gene calls are TRBV28 and TRBJ1-5, with D perhaps matching TRBD1 (6 bases). Germline V gene sequence: CDR1 MDHEN, CDR2 SYDVKM. CDR3 size: 18 residues. The CDR3 sequence is CASSFTQGTPSSNQHQHF. The CDR3 DNA follows: TGTGCCAGCAGTTTTACACAGGGCACCCCCTCGAGCAATCAGCACCAGCATTTT.

This clone was detected only a few times. This chain links TRBV2 with TRBJ2-3; tentatively, D is TRBD2 (6 bases). Per the germline V gene, CDR1 is SNHLY and CDR2 is FYNNEI. V was clipped by 6 bases and J by 1 base, with 14 bases between them. CDR3 size: 15 residues. The CDR3: CASSHPLAGTDTQYF. Here the CDR3 DNA reads TGTGCCAGCAGCCACCCACTAGCCGGCACAGATACGCAGTATTTT.

This clone turned up a few times. The chain recombines TRBV27 with TRBJ1-1; D not certain. This CDR3 region has 13 residues. Germline V CDR1 and CDR2: MNHEY, SMNVEV (reference sequence). Trimming removed 4 bases at V and 5 bases at J, with 11 bases between. Written as DNA, the CDR3 is TGTGCCAGCAGTTCACGAATTGGGACTGAAGCTTTCTTT. Amino acids: CASSSRIGTEAFF.

This clone was detected many times. The rearrangement joins TRBV6-1 to TRBJ2-6; D unresolved. Germline values: CDR1 MNHNS, CDR2 SASEGT. The length of the CDR3 is 13 residues. V lost 8 bases, J lost 0 bases, and 5 bases lay in between. CDR3 residues: CASEGSGANVLTF. In nucleotides, the CDR3 is TGTGCCAGCGAAGGCTCTGGGGCCAACGTCCTGACTTTC.

At least ten counts were recorded for this clone. The V gene is TRBV19, the J gene TRBJ1-5; D is unresolved. The V gene lost 6 bases and the J gene lost 3 bases, with 12 bases spanning the gap. This CDR3 is 14 amino acids long. Germline values: CDR1 LNHDA, CDR2 SQIVND (reference sequence). The CDR3 sequence is CASRRVGTNQPQHF. The CDR3 nucleotides are TGTGCCAGTAGGAGGGTAGGAACCAATCAGCCCCAGCATTTT.

This clone occurred many times. J is TRBJ2-3 and V is TRBV3-1, with D possibly TRBD2 on 5 matching bases. CDR3 size: 12 residues. Trimming removed 4 bases from V and 5 bases from J, with 7 bases in between. The germline V gene has CDR1 LGHDT and CDR2 YNNKEL (reference sequence). The CDR3 DNA reads TGTGCCAGCAGCCGAGGGAAAGATACGCAGTATTTT. Its protein is CASSRGKDTQYF.

The table lists this clone with many counts. The chain employs TRBV20-1 and TRBJ2-4; D is ambiguous. The ends were cut back, 6 bases at V and 0 bases at J, with 12 bases in the middle. Germline V gives CDR1 DFQATT, CDR2 SNEGSKA (reference sequence). The CDR3 is made up of 14 amino acids. This CDR3 reads CSAFIGLAKNIQYF. The CDR3 nucleotides read TGCAGTGCCTTCATCGGATTAGCCAAAAACATTCAGTACTTC.

This clone was seen ten or more times. This rearrangement joins TRBV19 to TRBJ2-6, with 9 bases matching TRBD1. After removal of 7 bases from V and 1 base from J, the junction contained 11 bases not matched to a gene. Germline assignment: CDR1 LNHDA and CDR2 SQIVND (reference sequence). The CDR3 extends over 18 amino acids. CDR3 region: CASKDTGGGWSGANVLTF. CDR3 bases: TGTGCCAGTAAAGATACAGGGGGCGGTTGGTCTGGGGCCAACGTCCTGACTTTC. The complete variable domain, with remaining parts taken from reference TRBV19 and TRBJ2-6, reads DGGITQSPKYLFRKEGQNVTLSCEQNLNHDAMYWYRQDPGQGLRLIYYSQIVNDFQKGDIAEGYSVSREKKESFPLTVTSAQKNPTAFYLCASKDTGGGWSGANVLTFGAGSRLTVL.

This clone was found many times. This chain joins TRBV19 and TRBJ2-1, with D tentatively TRBD1 (6 bases). CDR1 LNHDA and CDR2 SQIVND come from the germline V gene (reference sequence). With 1 base removed from V and 6 bases from J, the gap between germline ends came to 19 bases. This CDR3 has 17 residues. The CDR3: CASSIVGWNRDTNEQFF. DNA for the CDR3: TGTGCCAGTAGTATAGTCGGGTGGAACCGGGACACCAATGAGCAGTTCTTC.

This clone was seen ten or more times. This sequence joins TRBV6-1 and TRBJ2-2, with 11 bases identical to TRBD2. The V segment lost 7 bases and the J segment 3 bases; nucleotides outside the gene matches: 4. This CDR3 spans 15 amino acids. CDR1 is MNHNS and CDR2 is SASEGT in the germline V gene. The CDR3 loop reads CASKGLADHTGELFF. In nucleotides, the CDR3 is TGTGCCAGCAAGGGACTAGCGGATCACACCGGGGAGCTGTTTTTT.

Concerning this clone itself: Distinct nucleotide sequences in the sample also encode this CDR3. This chain links TRBV11-2 with TRBJ1-5; D is uncertain. Germline V gene data show CDR1 as SGHAT and CDR2 as FQNNGV. V lost 1 base, J lost 6 bases, and 7 bases lay in between. The CDR3 sequence is 13 residues long. The CDR3 DNA reads TGTGCCAGCAGCTTAGCGGCGGGTCAGCCCCAGCATTTT. It translates to CASSLAAGQPQHF.

This clone was picked up many times. The rearrangement joins TRBV10-3 to TRBJ1-2; weak D call: TRBD1 (6 bases). Germline V gene data show CDR1 as ENHRY and CDR2 as SYGVKD. This CDR3 spans 14 amino acids. The germline V and J ends were trimmed by 0 bases and 8 bases, with 13 bases remaining between them. The DNA for the CDR3 is TGTGCCATCAGTGAGTCGACGGGGGGCGGCGGCTACACCTTC. Its protein product is CAISESTGGGGYTF.

This clone was seen a handful of times. The rearrangement uses TRBV19 and TRBJ2-5, with TRBD1 as a possible D gene (5 bases). The germline V and J ends were trimmed by 3 bases and 2 bases, with 10 bases remaining between them. CDR1 is LNHDA, CDR2 SQIVND, per germline (reference sequence). This CDR3 region has 14 residues. The CDR3 region is CASSIREGQETQYF. CDR3 sequence (DNA): TGTGCCAGTAGTATCAGGGAAGGACAAGAGACCCAGTACTTC.